A single sample gave rise to the 4 T cell receptor beta chains below, sequenced in a study of blood T cell repertoires in COVID-19. Method: immunoSEQ multiplex PCR; TCRdb's copy keeps in-frame clones and lacks some. In the table there are about 73,000 clones, about 83% of which are singletons. Sequences were obtained from peripheral blood. These receptors were taken from a woman aged 55 to 70 with acute or convalescent COVID-19.

The chain employs TRBV20-1 and TRBJ2-1; 11 bases agree with TRBD2. The junction had 3 bases not matched to a gene; V was cut back by 3 bases and J by 8 bases. The CDR3 extends over 13 amino acids. Per the germline V gene, CDR1 is DFQATT and CDR2 is SNEGSKA (reference sequence). CDR3 in DNA: TGCAGTGCTAGTCTAGCGGGGGGAGATGAGCAGTTCTTC. This codes for CSASLAGGDEQFF.

The CDR3 sequence is CASSIDRGYNSPLHF. The DNA of the CDR3 is TGTGCCAGTAGTATCGACAGGGGGTACAATTCACCCCTCCACTTT. This chain links TRBV19 with TRBJ1-6; 9 positions agree with TRBD1. CDR3 length equals 15 residues. The V gene's germline CDR1 is LNHDA and CDR2 SQIVND (reference sequence). V lost 3 bases and J lost 7; bases outside the gene matches: 4.

The V gene is TRBV19, the J gene TRBJ1-5, with D perhaps TRBD1 (5 bases). This CDR3 comprises 15 residues. The germline CDR1 and CDR2 sequences are LNHDA and SQIVND (reference sequence). Trimming took 4 bases from V and 0 from J, leaving 10 bases between them. CDR3 region: CASSKSRDSNQPQHF. The DNA for the CDR3 is TGTGCCAGTAGTAAGTCCAGGGATAGCAATCAGCCCCAGCATTTT. The full variable domain, completed using reference TRBV19 and TRBJ1-5, is DGGITQSPKYLFRKEGQNVTLSCEQNLNHDAMYWYRQDPGQGLRLIYYSQIVNDFQKGDIAEGYSVSREKKESFPLTVTSAQKNPTAFYLCASSKSRDSNQPQHFGDGTRLSIL.

The V gene is TRBV10-3, the J gene TRBJ1-1, with a possible D match to TRBD1 (5 bases). V lost 0 bases, J lost 3 bases, and 17 bases lay in between. This CDR3 contains 17 residues. CDR1 is ENHRY and CDR2 is SYGVKD in the germline V gene. CDR3 DNA sequence: TGTGCCATCAGTGAGTCACCTGTCAGGGTGTCGGACACTGAAGCTTTCTTT. It specifies CAISESPVRVSDTEAFF.